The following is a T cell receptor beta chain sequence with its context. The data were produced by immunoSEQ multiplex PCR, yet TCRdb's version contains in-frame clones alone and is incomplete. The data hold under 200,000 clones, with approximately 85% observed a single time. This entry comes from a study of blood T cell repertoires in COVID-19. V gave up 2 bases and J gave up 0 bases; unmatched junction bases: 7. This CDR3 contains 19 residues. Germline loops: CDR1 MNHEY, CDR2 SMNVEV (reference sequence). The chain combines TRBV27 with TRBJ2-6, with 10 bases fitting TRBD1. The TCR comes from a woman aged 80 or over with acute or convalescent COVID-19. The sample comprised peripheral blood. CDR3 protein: CASSLRGDRGLSGANVLTF. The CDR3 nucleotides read TGTGCCAGCAGTTTAAGGGGGGACAGGGGACTCTCTGGGGCCAACGTCCTGACTTTC.